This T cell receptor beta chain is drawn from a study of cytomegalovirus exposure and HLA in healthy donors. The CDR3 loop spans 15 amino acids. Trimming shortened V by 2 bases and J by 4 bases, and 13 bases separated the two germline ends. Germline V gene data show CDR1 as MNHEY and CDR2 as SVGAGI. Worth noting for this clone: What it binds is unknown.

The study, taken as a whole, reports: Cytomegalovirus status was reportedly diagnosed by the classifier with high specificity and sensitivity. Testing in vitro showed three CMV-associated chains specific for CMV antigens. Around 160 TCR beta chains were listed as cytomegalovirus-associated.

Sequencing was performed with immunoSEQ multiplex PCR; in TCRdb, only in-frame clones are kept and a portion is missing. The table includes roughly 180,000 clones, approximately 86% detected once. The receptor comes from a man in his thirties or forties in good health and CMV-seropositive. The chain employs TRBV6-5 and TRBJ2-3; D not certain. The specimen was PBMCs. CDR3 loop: CASSYRDLHADTQYF. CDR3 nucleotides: TGTGCCAGCAGTTACCGTGACCTACACGCAGATACGCAGTATTTT.